This TCR beta chain was retrieved from a study of blood T cell repertoires in COVID-19. Overall study context: Samples representing acute and convalescent COVID-19 were sourced from the United States, Italy and Spain. PBMCs, B-cell-depleted T cells, or T cells were the source of the cDNA or gDNA that made up the material.

Enrolled during active infection, Seattle patients were then followed longitudinally. In the original analysis: The authors estimated nucleated cell counts from reference gene primer amplification. Method: immunoSEQ multiplex PCR; TCRdb's copy keeps in-frame clones and lacks some. Clonal size and the V and J genes are those of that table, whereas D and trimming came from the DNA. Of 250,000 to 300,000 clones listed, 75% to 90% are singletons. The CDR3 runs to 14 residues. The rearrangement joins TRBV21-1 to TRBJ2-7; TRBD2, the D gene given by the table, was not confirmed from the DNA. TRBV21-1 is a recognized pseudogene. The receptor comes from a woman in her seventies with COVID-19, enrolled during active disease. The sample taken for sequencing was peripheral blood. CDR3 nucleotide sequence: TGTGCCAGCTGCGAACGGTGGTACTGGTACGAGCAGTACTTC. It codes for CASCERWYWYEQYF.